The 26 T cell receptor beta chains below come from one sample, sequenced in a study of T cells in Graves' hyperthyroidism and ophthalmopathy. Template material for amplifying TCR beta CDR3 regions consisted of RNA transcripts. The primer set for the first-round RT-PCR of the TCR CDR3 was HTBI. In TCRdb, the multiplex PCR reads were re-called with MiXCR into one record per CDR3 protein. The table lists around 190,000 distinct CDR3 sequences, 17% of them singletons. Sequencing was performed on blood. The receptor source for this set is a woman in her fifties or sixties with Graves' hyperthyroidism.

This clonotype was recorded many times. The chain has TRBV19 and TRBJ1-2, with 8 nucleotides matching TRBD1. Unmatched junction bases numbered 10, after V lost 5 bases and J lost 5 bases. CDR1 LNHDA and CDR2 SQIVND come from the germline V gene (reference sequence). The CDR3 extends over 15 amino acids. CDR3 nucleotides: TGTGCCAGTAGTGTCGGCACAGGGGGGGCGTATGGCTACACCTTC. Its translation is CASSVGTGGAYGYTF.

This clonotype was seen a handful of times. This chain connects TRBV6-2 or TRBV6-3 to TRBJ2-1; no clear D. The CDR3 totals 15 residues. V was shortened by 7 bases and J by 4 bases, with 17 bases between the two germline ends. Germline V lookup: CDR1 MNHEY, CDR2 SVGEGT. The chain's CDR3 is CASTPLASAYNEQFF. The CDR3 DNA reads as TGTGCCAGCACCCCCCTCGCCTCAGCGTACAATGAGCAGTTCTTC.

The chain is built from TRBV5-1 and TRBJ2-7, with 14 positions matching TRBD2. The CDR3 contains 13 residues. Per the germline V gene, CDR1 is SGHRS and CDR2 is YFSETQ. With 4 bases clipped from V and 11 bases from J, the junction kept 5 bases outside the gene matches. CDR3 DNA: TGCGCCAGCAGCCGACTAGCGGGAGGGCAGGAGTACTTC. Amino acid sequence: CASSRLAGGQEYF.

The V and J genes are TRBV11-3 and TRBJ2-1; 8 nucleotides agree with TRBD2. Germline lookup yields CDR1 SGHNT and CDR2 YENEEA. J lost 1 base, V lost 6 bases, and 5 bases had no gene match. CDR3 size: 15 residues. In DNA, the CDR3 is TGTGCCAGCAGTCCGCGGGGGGCTTCCTACAATGAGCAGTTCTTC. This encodes CASSPRGASYNEQFF.

This clonotype was observed many times. The chain couples TRBV4-1 to TRBJ2-5; D call uncertain. The V gene's germline CDR1 is MGHRA and CDR2 YSYEKL. CDR3 length: 13 residues. V shed 0 bases and J shed 6 bases, with 8 bases lying between them. CDR3 loop: CASSQDWSQTQYF. CDR3 sequence (DNA): TGCGCCAGCAGCCAAGATTGGTCTCAGACCCAGTACTTC.

At least ten counts were recorded for this clonotype. In nucleotides, the CDR3 is TGTGCCAGCAGCCAAGCAACCCGGACTTACGGGACAGATACGCAGTATTTT. Translation: CASSQATRTYGTDTQYF. The chain combines TRBV3-1 with TRBJ2-3; D might be TRBD2 (5 bases). The CDR3 is 17 residues long. Germline CDR1 LGHDT, CDR2 YNNKEL (reference sequence). Trimming took 1 base from V and 3 from J, leaving 17 bases between them.

This clonotype was seen a handful of times. A read error may be the cause here, since a much bigger clone is one base away. The missing conserved phenylalanine or tryptophan at the end of this CDR3 makes a read error likely. This chain uses TRBV18 with TRBJ2-3; 8 bases agree with TRBD2. The CDR3 sequence is 16 residues long. Trimming removed 3 bases from V and 2 bases from J; junction bases left unmatched: 7. The germline V gene has CDR1 KGHSH and CDR2 LQKENI. CDR3 region: CASSPLAGPSTDTQYL. The CDR3 bases are TGTGCCAGCTCACCGCTAGCGGGCCCTTCCACAGATACGCAGTATCTT.

The V call is TRBV4-2, the J call TRBJ2-1; 10 bases line up with TRBD1. The CDR3 has 15 residues. J gave up 6 bases and V 4 bases, and 6 bases lay outside the gene matches. Per germline, CDR1 LGHNA and CDR2 YNFKEQ. CDR3 region: CASSPVGQGSNEQFF. The DNA of the CDR3 is TGTGCCAGCAGCCCCGTGGGACAGGGGAGCAATGAGCAGTTCTTC.

As regards this clonotype: Given a much more abundant clone one base away, this may be a read error. J is TRBJ1-2 and V is TRBV28; the D is unclear. Germline-derived CDR1 and CDR2 are MDHEN and SYDVKM. The CDR3 length is 12 residues. The CDR3 DNA reads TGTACCAGCAGCGGGACTAACTATGGCTACACCTTC. It is translated as CTSSGTNYGYTF.

A few counts support this clonotype. This chain connects TRBV7-2 to TRBJ2-2, with D possibly being TRBD2 (6 bases). CDR3 size: 15 residues. Looked up from germline, CDR1 is SGHTA and CDR2 is FQGNSA. The germline V and J ends were trimmed by 4 bases and 4 bases, with 13 bases remaining between them. CDR3 amino acids: CASSSGGVGTGELFF. The DNA of the CDR3 is TGTGCCAGCAGCTCCGGCGGGGTCGGCACCGGGGAGCTGTTTTTT.

The sample holds many counts of this clonotype. This chain links TRBV29-1 with TRBJ2-7; TRBD1 matches at 10 bases. The CDR3 loop spans 13 amino acids. CDR1 and CDR2 (germline): SQVTM, ANQGSEA. V shed 7 bases and J 5 bases; nucleotides not matched to a gene: 8. The CDR3 DNA reads as TGCAGCGGGAGACAGGGGGCGTTTAACGAGCAGTACTTC. It translates to CSGRQGAFNEQYF.

The table lists this clonotype with a few counts. The chain recombines TRBV5-1 with TRBJ2-3, with TRBD2 identical over 7 bases. The CDR3 is made up of 13 amino acids. From germline, CDR1 is SGHRS and CDR2 YFSETQ. The J segment lost 4 bases and the V segment lost 4 bases, leaving 3 bases of the junction unmatched. CDR3 bases: TGCGCCAGCAGCGCCAGCGGGGCAGATACGCAGTATTTT. Protein product: CASSASGADTQYF.

Details on this clonotype: A read error may be the cause here, since a much bigger clone is one base away. The chain couples TRBV15 to TRBJ2-1; D is unclear. Trimming took 0 bases from V and 13 from J, leaving 7 bases between them. Germline V gene lookup returns CDR1 LNHNV and CDR2 YYDKDF (reference sequence). The length of the CDR3 is 11 residues. The CDR3 bases are TGTGCCACCAGCAGAGAGCAGACCCAGTTCTTC. Translating it yields CATSREQTQFF.

This chain links TRBV3-1 with TRBJ1-5; a possible D gene is TRBD1 (6 bases). Germline CDR1 and CDR2: LGHDT and YNNKEL (reference sequence). This CDR3 is 16 amino acids long. Between the trimmed V and J ends, which lost 4 bases and 2 bases, there was a span of 15 bases. The CDR3 DNA reads TGTGCCAGCAGCCGCAGCGGGGGCAGGGGCAATCAGCCCCAGCATTTT. Its protein product is CASSRSGGRGNQPQHF.

As for this clonotype: A much larger clone differs by one base, so this may be a read error. The V gene is TRBV2, the J gene TRBJ2-7; D not resolved. Germline values: CDR1 SNHLY, CDR2 FYNNEI. CDR3 length equals 15 residues. This chain's CDR3 is CASNEVASQYSEQYF. CDR3 bases: TGTGCCAGCAATGAAGTTGCTAGTCAATACTCCGAGCAGTACTTC.

This chain joins TRBV29-1 and TRBJ2-3; no clear D. The CDR3 is 13 residues long. From germline, CDR1 is SQVTM and CDR2 ANQGSEA. With 7 bases removed from V and 0 bases from J, the gap between germline ends came to 11 bases. In DNA, the CDR3 is TGCAGCGGATGGAGCTCTAGCACAGATACGCAGTATTTT. It specifies CSGWSSSTDTQYF.

This clonotype showed up many times. The chain employs TRBV12-3 or TRBV12-4 and TRBJ1-4; D may be TRBD1 (5 bases). With 4 bases removed from V and 7 bases from J, the gap between germline ends came to 13 bases. This CDR3 contains 14 residues. CDR3 bases: TGTGCCAGCAGTTCCCTTGGGGGGGGTGAAAAACTGTTTTTT. This codes for CASSSLGGGEKLFF.

This clonotype was counted ten times or more. The chain employs TRBV7-2 and TRBJ1-1, with 7 positions matching TRBD1. The CDR3 has 15 amino acids. Germline V gives CDR1 SGHTA, CDR2 FQGNSA. The V and J ends lost 4 bases and 1 base, in that order; junction bases with no gene match: 6. For the CDR3, the DNA is TGTGCCAGCAGCTCTACGACAGGGAGGAACACTGAAGCTTTCTTT. This translates into CASSSTTGRNTEAFF.

The V and J genes are TRBV29-1 and TRBJ2-5; tentative D call: TRBD1 (5 bases). Trimming took off 7 bases at V and 3 bases at J, with 15 bases between the two ends. The CDR3 length is 13 residues. Germline V gene data show CDR1 as SQVTM and CDR2 as ANQGSEA. CDR3 in DNA: TGCAGCGCTGATCGGACAAAAGAAGAGACCCAGTACTTC. The encoded protein is CSADRTKEETQYF.

This clonotype was counted ten times or more. The chain links TRBV12-3 or TRBV12-4 to TRBJ2-7; 7 bases fit TRBD2. Trimming cost V 3 bases and J 6 bases; bases outside gene matches: 14. The CDR3 contains 16 residues. This CDR3 is CASSFGTTVPPAEQYF. As DNA, the CDR3 is TGTGCCAGCAGTTTTGGGACTACAGTACCTCCTGCCGAGCAGTACTTC.

The table lists this clonotype with many counts. The genes are TRBV20-1 and TRBJ2-3, with TRBD1 matching 7 bases. The CDR3 totals 12 residues. The V gene end was trimmed by 6 bases and the J gene end by 10 bases; junction bases not matched to a gene: 10. The germline gives CDR1 DFQATT, CDR2 SNEGSKA (reference sequence). CDR3 in amino acids: CSAREQGISQYF. The CDR3 DNA follows: TGCAGTGCGAGGGAACAGGGGATTTCGCAGTATTTT.

This clonotype was recorded at least ten times. The CDR3 DNA reads as TGCAGTGCTAGGAGGGGTCAGGGTCGAGGACGCACTGAAGCTTTCTTT. Translating it yields CSARRGQGRGRTEAFF. This rearrangement joins TRBV20-1 to TRBJ1-1; D possibly corresponds to TRBD1 (5 bases). Germline loops: CDR1 DFQATT, CDR2 SNEGSKA (reference sequence). The CDR3 extends over 16 amino acids. V lost 3 bases and J 4 bases, leaving 21 bases between the germline ends.

This clonotype came up many times. DNA for the CDR3: TGTGCCAGCAGCTCTAACTACAATTGGGGCCACGAGCAGTACTTC. It codes for CASSSNYNWGHEQYF. The genes are TRBV6-2 or TRBV6-3 and TRBJ2-7; D is perhaps TRBD1 (5 bases). Deletions cut 6 bases from V and 5 bases from J, with 20 bases between. Germline V lookup: CDR1 MNHEY, CDR2 SVGEGT. The CDR3 consists of 15 residues.

This clonotype appeared many times. The chain combines TRBV6-2 or TRBV6-3 with TRBJ2-1; tentatively, D is TRBD1 (6 bases). This CDR3 comprises 16 residues. V gave up 2 bases and J gave up 4 bases, with 15 bases separating them. Looked up from germline, CDR1 is MNHEY and CDR2 is SVGEGT. CDR3 protein: CASSYSQGPPYNEQFF. CDR3 in DNA: TGTGCCAGCAGTTACAGTCAGGGGCCCCCTTACAATGAGCAGTTCTTC.

The CDR3: CASSIGFRQTGANVLTF. DNA for the CDR3: TGTGCCAGTAGTATAGGATTCCGACAGACTGGGGCCAACGTCCTGACTTTC. J is TRBJ2-6 and V is TRBV19; D might be TRBD1 (5 bases). The CDR3 loop spans 17 amino acids. Germline loops: CDR1 LNHDA, CDR2 SQIVND (reference sequence). The V gene lost 1 base and the J gene lost 2 bases, with 12 bases spanning the gap.

Many counts were recorded for this clonotype. The chain uses TRBV12-5 and TRBJ2-3; 8 positions agree with TRBD2. Germline values: CDR1 LGHNT, CDR2 FRNRAP. V was pared by 9 bases and J by 0 bases, with 8 bases of the junction left unmatched. The CDR3 is 15 amino acids. CDR3 sequence (DNA): TGTGCTAGCTCATCGCCTAGCGGGAGCACAGATACGCAGTATTTT. Protein sequence: CASSSPSGSTDTQYF.